Given below is one TCR beta chain in context. Its antigen remains unidentified. The sample is drawn from a study of cytomegalovirus exposure and HLA in healthy donors. Notes on the study in general: Within a later analysis, the majority of CMV-associated TCR beta chains appeared HLA-restricted.

The PCR had 60 Vbeta and 13 Jbeta primers. Generated by immunoSEQ multiplex PCR, the TCRdb table keeps only in-frame clones and is missing some. The sample carries about 120,000 clones, approximately 74% recorded once. The CDR3 is 16 amino acids. In germline, CDR1 is LGHNA, CDR2 YNFKEQ. The gene calls are TRBV4-2 and TRBJ2-5; 9 nucleotides match TRBD1. The closer fit of TRBJ2-7 to the DNA end suggests the J call may be wrong. The specimen was PBMCs. The sequence was collected from a male donor in good health and CMV-seronegative. CDR3 sequence: CASSQGPLWDRDEQYF. The CDR3 region has the DNA TGTGCCAGCAGCCAAGGGCCTTTGTGGGACAGGGACGAGCAGTACTTC.